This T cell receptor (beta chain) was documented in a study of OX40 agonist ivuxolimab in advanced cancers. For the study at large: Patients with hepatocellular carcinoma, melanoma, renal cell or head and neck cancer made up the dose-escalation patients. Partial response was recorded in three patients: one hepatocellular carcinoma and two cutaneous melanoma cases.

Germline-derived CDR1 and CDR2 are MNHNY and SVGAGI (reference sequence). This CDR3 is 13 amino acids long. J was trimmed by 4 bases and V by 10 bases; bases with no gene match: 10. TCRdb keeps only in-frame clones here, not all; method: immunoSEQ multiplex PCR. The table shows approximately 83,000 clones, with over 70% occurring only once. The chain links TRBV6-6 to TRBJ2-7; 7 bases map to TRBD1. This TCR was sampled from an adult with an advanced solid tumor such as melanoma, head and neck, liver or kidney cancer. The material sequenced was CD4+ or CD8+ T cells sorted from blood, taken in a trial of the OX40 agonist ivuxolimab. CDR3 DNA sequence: TGTGCCACACAAGACAGCAGGGGGTACGAGCAGTACTTC. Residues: CATQDSRGYEQYF.